Below, one T cell receptor beta chain is given with its context. This entry belongs to a study of shared clonotypes between healthy human individuals. CD45RO-negative, CCR7-positively selected cells formed the naive CD8 fraction, excluding terminally differentiated effector memory CD45RA+ cells. The repertoire was sequenced with immunoSEQ multiplex PCR; TCRdb's copy has only in-frame clones and lacks some. The data show about 2.1 million clones, with over 85% seen just once and about 1.7% held by the top ten. Germline CDR1 is SGHTA and CDR2 is FQGNSA. Trimming removed 5 bases from V and 2 bases from J; junction bases left unmatched: 6. The CDR3 covers 14 residues.

The TCR originated in a man younger than 35 in good health. Some clones in this sample may be carry-over from other donors' samples. The V and J genes are TRBV7-2 and TRBJ2-7; 7 nucleotides match TRBD1. The sample consisted of naive CD8+ T cells from PBMCs. This CDR3 reads CASSRTGNTYEQYF. The CDR3 DNA is TGTGCCAGCAGCCGGACAGGAAATACCTACGAGCAGTACTTC.